These T cell receptor beta chains were read from a single sample in a study of radiotherapy plus CTLA-4 blockade in lung cancer. TCRdb keeps only in-frame clones here, not all; method: immunoSEQ multiplex PCR. The table shows 40,000 to 50,000 clones, with roughly four fifths occurring only once. Specimen: peripheral blood, collected from a patient treated with radiotherapy plus ipilimumab. All receptors come from a human donor with non-small cell lung cancer who had a complete response to radiotherapy plus ipilimumab. Each CDR3 is given with its conserved first and last residue. A D gene is named only where the DNA matches it firmly. A clone size is listed for some rows: how often the clone was seen (once, few, many), or a class if it is expanded.

D	V	J	size	CDR3	DNA
TRBD1	TRBV14	TRBJ1-1	few	CARRQGAFSAEAFF	TGTGCCAGAAGACAGGGGGCTTTTAGTGCTGAAGCTTTCTTT
TRBD1	TRBV6-1	TRBJ1-1	-	CASTLTGTGIAFF	TGTGCCAGCACCTTAACCGGGACAGGGATAGCTTTCTTT
-	TRBV7-6	TRBJ1-5	-	CASSLASAEPSQPQHF	TGTGCCAGCAGCTTAGCCTCGGCGGAGCCTTCTCAGCCCCAGCATTTT
-	TRBV20-1	TRBJ1-1	-	CSACANTEAFF	TGCAGTGCTTGCGCGAACACTGAAGCTTTCTTT
TRBD1	TRBV28	TRBJ2-5	few	CASSPAKTGEETQYF	TGTGCCAGCAGCCCGGCCAAGACAGGGGAAGAGACCCAGTACTTC
-	TRBV9	TRBJ1-5	-	CASSVWGDNQPQHF	TGTGCCAGCAGCGTATGGGGGGATAATCAGCCCCAGCATTTT
-	TRBV5-4	TRBJ2-1	-	CASSSGDNEQFF	TGTGCCAGCAGCTCAGGGGATAATGAGCAGTTCTTC
-	TRBV5-6	TRBJ2-5	few	CASSLVSDQETQYF	TGTGCCAGCAGCTTGGTGTCAGACCAAGAGACCCAGTACTTC
TRBD1	TRBV6-5	TRBJ1-2	-	CASSPGTGNDYGYTF	TGTGCCAGCAGTCCCGGGACAGGGAACGACTATGGCTACACCTTC
TRBD1	TRBV5-8	TRBJ1-5	-	CASSDGTGGYQPQHF	TGTGCCAGCAGCGACGGGACAGGGGGTTATCAGCCCCAGCATTTT
-	TRBV19	TRBJ1-2	-	CASKRSVLSLDKANYGYTF	TGTGCCAGTAAAAGGTCGGTGCTTAGCTTGGATAAGGCCAACTATGGCTACACCTTC
TRBD2	TRBV7-6	TRBJ2-7	-	CASSPSTSGRPDF	TGTGCCAGCAGCCCGTCGACTAGCGGGAGGCCCGACTTC
TRBD1	TRBV5-6	TRBJ1-1	-	CASTQGEVAFF	TGTGCCAGCACCCAGGGGGAGGTAGCTTTCTTT
TRBD2	TRBV10-1	TRBJ2-1	-	CASSDGRLAGVNEQFF	TGCGCCAGCAGTGACGGTCGTCTAGCGGGGGTAAATGAGCAGTTCTTC
-	TRBV27	TRBJ2-7	-	CASRGLLDSYEQYF	TGTGCCAGCAGGGGCCTCCTGGACAGCTACGAGCAGTACTTC
TRBD1	TRBV6-5	TRBJ2-7	-	CASSLQGVYEQYF	TGTGCCAGCAGTTTACAGGGGGTCTACGAGCAGTACTTC
TRBD2	TRBV10-3	TRBJ2-7	once	CATQAGGNAYEQYF	TGTGCCACCCAAGCGGGAGGGAATGCGTACGAGCAGTACTTC
TRBD1	TRBV6-1	TRBJ2-7	-	CASRLTGTGGYEQYF	TGTGCCAGCCGCCTAACCGGGACAGGGGGATACGAGCAGTACTTC
-	TRBV5-1	TRBJ2-6	once	CASSSVSGANVLTF	TGCGCCAGCAGCTCCGTATCTGGGGCCAACGTCCTGACTTTC
TRBD1	TRBV10-3	TRBJ1-1	-	CAISDSGQGNTEAFF	TGTGCCATCAGTGACTCCGGACAGGGGAACACTGAAGCTTTCTTT
-	TRBV6-1	TRBJ2-7	-	CASSEPPLQGKSEQYF	TGTGCCAGCAGTGAGCCCCCGCTCCAGGGAAAGTCCGAGCAGTACTTC
-	TRBV4-2	TRBJ1-5	-	CASSQDLGNQPQHF	TGTGCCAGCAGCCAAGATCTCGGCAATCAGCCCCAGCATTTT
-	TRBV11-2	TRBJ2-2	-	CASSSGQKNTGELFF	TGTGCCAGCAGCTCCGGACAGAAGAACACCGGGGAGCTGTTTTTT
TRBD1	TRBV11-3	TRBJ2-5	-	CASSSGQGSQETQYF	TGTGCCAGCAGTTCGGGACAGGGGTCCCAAGAGACCCAGTACTTC
-	TRBV10-3	TRBJ1-5	-	CAISAQGSHQPQHF	TGTGCCATCAGTGCGCAGGGGTCCCATCAGCCCCAGCATTTT
-	TRBV2	TRBJ2-7	-	CASIGGYEQYF	TGTGCCAGCATCGGTGGCTACGAGCAGTACTTC
TRBD1	TRBV19	TRBJ2-1	-	CASSTRDSSYNEQFF	TGTGCCAGTAGTACCCGGGACAGCTCCTACAATGAGCAGTTCTTC
TRBD1	TRBV5-1	TRBJ1-1	-	CASSAGTGRTEAFF	TGCGCCAGCAGCGCCGGGACAGGGCGCACTGAAGCTTTCTTT
-	TRBV6-5	TRBJ2-1	-	CASSYRGTDEQFF	TGTGCCAGCAGTTACCGGGGGACAGATGAGCAGTTCTTC
-	TRBV12-5	TRBJ2-5	-	CASGPGGRETQYF	TGTGCTAGTGGTCCCGGGGGTAGAGAGACCCAGTACTTC
-	TRBV18	TRBJ2-2	-	CASSPTGVGAGELFF	TGTGCCAGCTCACCCACAGGAGTTGGGGCCGGGGAGCTGTTTTTT
-	TRBV18	TRBJ1-4	few	CASSLYETETNEKLFF	TGTGCCAGCTCACTTTACGAGACAGAGACAAATGAAAAACTGTTTTTT
-	TRBV27	TRBJ1-1	-	CASSPLGGMRVNTEAFF	TGTGCCAGCAGTCCCTTGGGGGGGATGAGGGTGAACACTGAAGCTTTCTTT
TRBD2	TRBV5-1	TRBJ2-7	-	CASSIGGSYYEQYF	TGCGCCAGCAGCATCGGGGGGTCTTACTACGAGCAGTACTTC
-	TRBV15	TRBJ1-1	-	CATSRGLGGSTEAFF	TGTGCCACCAGCAGAGGATTGGGCGGGAGCACTGAAGCTTTCTTT
TRBD1	TRBV11-2	TRBJ2-7	-	CASSFWDRSYEQYF	TGTGCCAGCAGCTTCTGGGACAGGTCCTACGAGCAGTACTTC
-	TRBV5-1	TRBJ1-2	-	CASSLGHPTWIYGYTF	TGCGCCAGCAGCTTGGGACACCCTACTTGGATCTATGGCTACACCTTC
TRBD1	TRBV6-5	TRBJ2-7	-	CASSYSRTGPYGQYF	TGTGCCAGCAGTTACAGTCGGACAGGGCCCTATGGGCAGTACTTC
-	TRBV14	TRBJ2-1	-	CASSSHDRGDEQFF	TGTGCCAGCAGCTCACACGATAGGGGCGATGAGCAGTTCTTC
-	TRBV5-6	TRBJ2-2	-	CASSLHGELFF	TGTGCCAGCAGCTTGCACGGGGAGCTGTTTTTT
-	TRBV10-1	TRBJ1-3	few	CASSDGSSSGNTIYF	TGCGCCAGCAGTGACGGGTCGAGCTCTGGAAACACCATATATTTT
-	TRBV30	TRBJ2-2	-	CARRDLFTGELFF	TGTGCCCGGCGGGACCTTTTCACCGGGGAGCTGTTTTTT
-	TRBV18	TRBJ1-3	-	CASSHGEGETGNTIYF	TGTGCCAGCTCACACGGGGAGGGCGAAACTGGAAACACCATATATTTT
TRBD1	TRBV7-9	TRBJ2-1	-	CASSSPPGQIYNEQFF	TGTGCCAGCAGCTCTCCTCCGGGACAGATATACAATGAGCAGTTCTTC
-	TRBV10-2	TRBJ1-5	few	CASSESTTDRKNQPQHF	TGCGCCAGCAGTGAGTCGACGACTGACAGGAAAAATCAGCCCCAGCATTTT